This T cell receptor (beta chain) was obtained from a study of blood T cells in healthy people across ages. The study's findings and limits: Shifts in expanded clonotypes may have been confounded by donor CMV status, which was unknown. With age, beta diversity per million T cells declined roughly linearly, significantly by about 40.

Primed by a sample-barcoded 5' primer and a J-beta primer mix, a second PCR proceeded for about 6 to 12 cycles. Every cDNA molecule bore a tag from a template-switch adaptor containing 12 random nucleotides. TCRdb re-called the 5' RACE reads with MiXCR, one entry per CDR3 protein. Among hundreds of thousands of distinct CDR3 sequences listed, roughly 64% were seen once. On this clonotype itself: No antigen is known for it.

V lost 4 bases and J 2 bases, leaving 10 bases between the germline ends. Germline CDR1 is SGHRS and CDR2 is YFSETQ. The CDR3 length is 14 residues. Every donor provided 7.5 to 10 milliliters of peripheral blood. The V and J genes are TRBV5-1 and TRBJ2-4; D is ambiguous. The sequence derives from a man aged 25 to 40 in good health. The sequenced sample consisted of blood. CDR3 sequence reads: CASSVGITKNIQYF. CDR3 DNA sequence: TGCGCCAGCAGCGTGGGCATAACCAAAAACATTCAGTACTTC.